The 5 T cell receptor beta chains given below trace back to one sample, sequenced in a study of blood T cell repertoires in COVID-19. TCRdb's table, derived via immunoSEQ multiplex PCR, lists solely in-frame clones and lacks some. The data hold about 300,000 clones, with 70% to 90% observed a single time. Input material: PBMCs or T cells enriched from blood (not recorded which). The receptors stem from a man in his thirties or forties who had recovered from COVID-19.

The CDR3 loop is CASSEAVGGGQPQHF. Here the CDR3 DNA reads TGTGCCAGCAGTGAAGCGGTTGGAGGGGGCCAGCCCCAGCATTTT. The chain employs TRBV6-1 and TRBJ1-5; TRBD1 agrees at 7 bases. V was pared by 0 bases and J by 7 bases, with 6 bases of the junction left unmatched. Germline V lookup: CDR1 MNHNS, CDR2 SASEGT. This CDR3 is 15 amino acids long.

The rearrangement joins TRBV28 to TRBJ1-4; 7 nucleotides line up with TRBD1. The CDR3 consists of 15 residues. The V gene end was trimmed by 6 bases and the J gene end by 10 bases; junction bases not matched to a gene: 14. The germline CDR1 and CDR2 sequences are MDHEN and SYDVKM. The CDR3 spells CASSFDRVLFGKLFF. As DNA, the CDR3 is TGTGCCAGCAGCTTCGACAGGGTATTATTCGGAAAACTGTTTTTT.

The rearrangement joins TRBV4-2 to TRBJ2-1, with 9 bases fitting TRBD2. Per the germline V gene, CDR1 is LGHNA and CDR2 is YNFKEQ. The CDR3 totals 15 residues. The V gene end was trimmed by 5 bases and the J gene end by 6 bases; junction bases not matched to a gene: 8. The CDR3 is CASSAGGTAGNEQFF. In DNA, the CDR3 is TGTGCCAGCAGCGCGGGAGGGACCGCGGGCAATGAGCAGTTCTTC.

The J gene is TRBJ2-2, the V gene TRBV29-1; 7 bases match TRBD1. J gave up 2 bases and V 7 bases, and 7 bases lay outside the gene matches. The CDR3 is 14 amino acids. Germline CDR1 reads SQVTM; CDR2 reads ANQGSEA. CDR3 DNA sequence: TGCAGCGCCCTCGGGACAGCCAACACCGGGGAGCTGTTTTTT. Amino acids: CSALGTANTGELFF.

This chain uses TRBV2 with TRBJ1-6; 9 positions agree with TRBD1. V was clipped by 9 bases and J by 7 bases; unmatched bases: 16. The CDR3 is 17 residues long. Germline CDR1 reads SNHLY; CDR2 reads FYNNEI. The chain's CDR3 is CARYTGGFGDENSPLHF. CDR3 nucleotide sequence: TGTGCCAGATATACAGGGGGCTTTGGTGATGAGAATTCACCCCTCCACTTT.